The clone carrying this T cell receptor (beta chain) showed up just a few times. The antigen is undetermined. The time point: sample taken at primary tumor resection. A total of under 80 untreated early-stage non-small cell lung cancer patients served as donors. Whole RNA, isolated from tumor, nontumor lung or frozen PBMC, was sequenced without prior sorting. Every individual TCR cDNA molecule carried its own unique molecular identifier, which allowed correction of PCR and sequencing errors. One entry per CDR3 protein results from TCRdb running MiXCR on the 5' RACE reads. The data hold tens of thousands of distinct CDR3 sequences, with roughly 8% observed a single time. This record belongs to a study of spatial heterogeneity in lung cancer. Trimming at V came to 8 bases and at J to 1 base, leaving 6 bases not matched to a gene. This CDR3 has 14 residues. Study-level findings and limits: Tumor TCRs that were ubiquitous and expanded showed up in blood more at resection than follow-up.

The starting material was PBMCs, obtained at surgery. The chain has TRBV5-7 and TRBJ2-7; 10 positions match TRBD2. TRBV5-7 falls under the ORF class, with uncertain function. This clonotype was sampled from a male donor with early-stage non-small cell lung cancer. The CDR3 sequence: CASFPSGSSYEQYF. In DNA, the CDR3 is TGTGCCAGTTTCCCTAGCGGGAGTTCCTACGAGCAGTACTTC.